The clone carrying this T cell receptor (beta chain) showed up many times. Its target is unknown. Synthesis of TCR cDNA relied on 5'RACE template switching, which attached a universal primer site and UMIs. TCRdb re-called the 5' RACE reads with MiXCR, one entry per CDR3 protein. The sample has more than 110,000 distinct CDR3 sequences; roughly 6.7% are singletons. The data originate from a study of T cells after yellow fever vaccination. General study points: One caveat is that FACS-sorted repertoires could contain abundant clonotypes contaminating from the bulk population. The secondary response showed a weaker magnitude and a faster peak, day 5 versus 15. Reappearance after the booster was seen for most primary-vaccination clones, at 95% to 96% CD4 and 85% to 90% CD8.

Germline V gene data show CDR1 as DFQATT and CDR2 as SNEGSKA (reference sequence). The junction had 9 bases not matched to a gene; V was cut back by 3 bases and J by 2 bases. The CDR3 has 15 amino acids. The source material was CD4+ T cells sorted from PBMCs, sampled 10 days after the yellow fever booster vaccination. This receptor was taken from a man aged 25 to 40 who received the YFV17D yellow fever vaccine. The chain combines TRBV20-1 with TRBJ2-5, with 7 bases lining up with TRBD2. The CDR3 DNA follows: TGCAGTGCTAGGCCCCAACTAGCGAATCAAGAGACCCAGTACTTC. This encodes CSARPQLANQETQYF.